These T cell receptor beta chains were read from a single sample in a study of T cell changes during pregnancy in multiple sclerosis. Produced via immunoSEQ multiplex PCR; TCRdb's table is partial and in-frame only. The data show around 57,000 clones, 80% to 95% seen once. Sequenced here: CD4+ T cells from peripheral blood mononuclear cells, sampled in the third trimester of pregnancy. The receptors originated from a female donor with multiple sclerosis, enrolled in a pregnancy study. The CDR3 runs from the conserved cysteine through the conserved F or W. The D gene is left open where the match is weak. Size tells how often a clone was seen (once, few, many) or the class of an expanded clone, and some rows leave it out.

d_call	clone_size	v_call	j_call	cdr3_aa	cdr3_nt
-	-	TRBV7-7	TRBJ2-2	CASSFTGTSNTGELFF	TGTGCCAGCAGCTTTACCGGGACTTCGAACACCGGGGAGCTGTTTTTT
-	-	TRBV7-2	TRBJ2-2	CASIETPPTGELFF	TGTGCCAGCATCGAGACTCCACCCACCGGGGAGCTGTTTTTT
TRBD2	-	TRBV9	TRBJ2-3	CASSQAGGPADTQYF	TGTGCCAGCAGCCAAGCGGGGGGGCCAGCAGATACGCAGTATTTT
TRBD1	-	TRBV2	TRBJ1-3	CASRDWGTGSSGNTIYF	TGTGCCAGCAGGGACTGGGGGACAGGCAGCTCTGGAAACACCATATATTTT
TRBD2	few	TRBV19	TRBJ2-7	CASSDSSGRAYEQYF	TGTGCCAGTAGCGATTCTAGCGGGAGGGCCTACGAGCAGTACTTC
-	once	TRBV19	TRBJ1-1	CASSIGTLNTEAFF	TGTGCCAGTAGTATCGGGACATTGAACACTGAAGCTTTCTTT
-	few	TRBV28	TRBJ2-2	CASSLDWVNTGELFF	TGTGCCAGCAGTTTAGACTGGGTGAACACCGGGGAGCTGTTTTTT
TRBD2	-	TRBV7-7	TRBJ2-1	CASSSIPGLAGRNEQFF	TGTGCCAGCAGCTCCATTCCGGGACTAGCGGGGAGGAATGAGCAGTTCTTC
-	-	TRBV28	TRBJ2-7	CASNALPGTYEQYF	TGTGCCAGCAACGCCCTCCCTGGCACCTACGAGCAGTACTTC
TRBD2	-	TRBV9	TRBJ2-1	CASSERTSGLGEQFF	TGTGCCAGCAGTGAACGGACTAGCGGGCTCGGTGAGCAGTTCTTC
-	-	TRBV11-1	TRBJ1-2	CASRSGAATPANYGYTF	TGTGCCAGCAGGTCGGGTGCCGCCACTCCAGCTAACTATGGCTACACCTTC
TRBD1	-	TRBV28	TRBJ1-4	CASSFRGLREKLFF	TGTGCCAGCAGTTTCAGGGGGCTCAGGGAAAAACTGTTTTTT
TRBD2	-	TRBV5-1	TRBJ2-7	CASSLTVASGAYEQYF	TGCGCCAGCAGCTTAACGGTGGCTAGCGGGGCCTACGAGCAGTACTTC
TRBD1	-	TRBV30	TRBJ1-5	CAWSVGQGERQPQHF	TGTGCCTGGAGTGTAGGACAGGGAGAGAGGCAGCCCCAGCATTTT
TRBD1	-	TRBV19	TRBJ1-5	CASSIVGQGVSNQPQHF	TGTGCCAGTAGTATAGTAGGACAGGGGGTAAGTAATCAGCCCCAGCATTTT